This T cell receptor beta chain was sequenced in a study of CD8 T cells in ankylosing spondylitis. Study-level points and caveats: There was a TCR beta motif, made of several highly homologous variants, that appeared characteristic of ankylosing spondylitis blood.

V was pared by 3 bases and J by 4 bases, with 12 bases of the junction left unmatched. The CDR3 is made up of 17 amino acids. CDR1 ENHRY and CDR2 SYGVKD come from the germline V gene. From the 5' RACE reads, TCRdb called clonotypes with MiXCR, one entry per CDR3 protein. Among about 220,000 distinct CDR3 sequences, more than 5.5% were seen once, and the ten largest hold 12% to 15%. This clonotype occurred a few times. No antigen is known for it. The source of this sequence is a male donor with ankylosing spondylitis. This chain uses TRBV10-3 with TRBJ1-5; 7 bases fit TRBD1. Sequencing input: blood, either unsorted or a sorted T cell fraction (not recorded which). CDR3 protein: CAISDHPGGGANQPQHF. The CDR3 DNA sequence: TGTGCCATCAGTGATCATCCAGGGGGGGGGGCAAATCAGCCCCAGCATTTT.